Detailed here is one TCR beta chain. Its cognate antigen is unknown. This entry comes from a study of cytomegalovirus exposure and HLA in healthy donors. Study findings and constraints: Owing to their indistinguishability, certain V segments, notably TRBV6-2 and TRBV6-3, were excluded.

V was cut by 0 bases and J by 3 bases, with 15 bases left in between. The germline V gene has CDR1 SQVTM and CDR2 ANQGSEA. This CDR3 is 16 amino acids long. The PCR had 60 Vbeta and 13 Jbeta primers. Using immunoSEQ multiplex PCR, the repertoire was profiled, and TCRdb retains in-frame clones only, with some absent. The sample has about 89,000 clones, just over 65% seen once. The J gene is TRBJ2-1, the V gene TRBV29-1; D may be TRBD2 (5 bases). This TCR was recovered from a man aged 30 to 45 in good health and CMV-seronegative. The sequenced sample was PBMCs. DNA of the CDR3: TGCAGCGTTGAAGATCCAGGCAGCGGAGTCTACAATGAGCAGTTCTTC. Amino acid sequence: CSVEDPGSGVYNEQFF.